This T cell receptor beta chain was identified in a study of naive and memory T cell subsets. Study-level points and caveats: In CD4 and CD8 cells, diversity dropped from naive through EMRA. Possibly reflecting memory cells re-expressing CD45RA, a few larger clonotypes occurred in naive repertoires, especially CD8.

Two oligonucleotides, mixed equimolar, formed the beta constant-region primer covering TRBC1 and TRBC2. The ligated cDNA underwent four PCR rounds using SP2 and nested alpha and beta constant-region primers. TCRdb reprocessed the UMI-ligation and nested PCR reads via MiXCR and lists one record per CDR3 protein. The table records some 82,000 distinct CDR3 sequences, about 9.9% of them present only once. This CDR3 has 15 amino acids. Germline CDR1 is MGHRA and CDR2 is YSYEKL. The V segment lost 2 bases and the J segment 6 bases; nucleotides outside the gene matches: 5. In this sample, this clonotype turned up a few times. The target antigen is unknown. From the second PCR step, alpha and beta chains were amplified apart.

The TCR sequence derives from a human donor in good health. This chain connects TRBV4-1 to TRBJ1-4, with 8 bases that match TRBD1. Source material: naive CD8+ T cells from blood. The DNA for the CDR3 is TGCGCCAGCAGCCAAAGACAGGGGCGGGATGAAAAACTGTTTTTT. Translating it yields CASSQRQGRDEKLFF.